The 31 T cell receptor beta chains below come from one sample, sequenced in a study of blood T cell repertoires in COVID-19. Produced via immunoSEQ multiplex PCR; TCRdb's table is partial and in-frame only. Among 150,000 to 200,000 clones, 82% were seen once, and the ten largest hold about 4.9%. What was sequenced was peripheral blood. These receptors were collected from a woman under 40 with acute or convalescent COVID-19.

This clone was counted a single time. The rearrangement links TRBV6-5 to TRBJ1-1, with 8 bases aligning to TRBD1. Per germline, CDR1 MNHEY and CDR2 SVGAGI. CDR3 size: 12 residues. With 8 bases clipped from V and 11 bases from J, the junction kept 10 bases outside the gene matches. The CDR3 is CASRYGQGAAFF. In DNA, the CDR3 is TGTGCCAGCCGCTATGGCCAGGGGGCGGCTTTCTTT.

This clone was observed once. V usage is TRBV15 and J usage is TRBJ1-1, with D perhaps TRBD1 (5 bases). This CDR3 comprises 14 residues. Germline V gene data show CDR1 as LNHNV and CDR2 as YYDKDF (reference sequence). Trimming cost V 0 bases and J 8 bases, with 13 bases left between them. The CDR3 nucleotides read TGTGCCACCAGCAGAGATCTACGGACACCGGAAGCTTTCTTT. It specifies CATSRDLRTPEAFF. Based on the CDR3 plus reference TRBV15 and TRBJ1-1, the full variable domain is DAMVIQNPRYQVTQFGKPVTLSCSQTLNHNVMYWYQQKSSQAPKLLFHYYDKDFNNEADTPDNFQSRRPNTSFCFLDIRSPGLGDTAMYLCATSRDLRTPEAFFGQGTRLTVV.

The V call is TRBV7-2, the J call TRBJ1-1; D is possibly TRBD1 (5 bases). V lost 2 bases and J 7 bases, leaving 17 bases between the germline ends. This CDR3 is built from 15 residues. Germline V gene lookup returns CDR1 SGHTA and CDR2 FQGNSA. The CDR3 loop is CASSLLLRQGNEAFF. The CDR3 region has the DNA TGTGCCAGCAGCTTACTTCTCAGGCAGGGTAATGAAGCTTTCTTT.

This clone has more than one count but fewer than ten. This rearrangement joins TRBV5-4 to TRBJ2-5; D unclear. The CDR3 runs to 14 residues. With 1 base removed from V and 1 base from J, the gap between germline ends came to 8 bases. Germline CDR1 reads SGHNT; CDR2 reads YYREEE (reference sequence). The CDR3 region has the DNA TGTGCCAGCAGCTTGAAATCACTCCAAGAGACCCAGTACTTC. It specifies CASSLKSLQETQYF.

Note on this clone: Other nucleotide sequences from this sample produce the same CDR3. The gene calls are TRBV27 and TRBJ1-2; the D is unclear. Germline lookup yields CDR1 MNHEY and CDR2 SMNVEV (reference sequence). V was trimmed by 2 bases and J by 1 base, leaving 5 bases between them. The CDR3 has 13 residues. Here the CDR3 reads CASSLAGNYGYTF. CDR3 DNA sequence: TGTGCCAGCAGTTTAGCCGGTAACTATGGCTACACCTTC.

The chain uses TRBV29-1 and TRBJ2-1; 11 bases are a match to TRBD2. The germline CDR1 and CDR2 sequences are SQVTM and ANQGSEA. The CDR3 contains 14 residues. Unmatched junction bases numbered 11, after V lost 7 bases and J lost 9 bases. CDR3 in DNA: TGCAGCGAGACGGCAAGCCTAGCGGGAGGTGAGCAGTTCTTC. Protein: CSETASLAGGEQFF.

The chain links TRBV30 to TRBJ2-1; TRBD1 aligns across 9 bases. Germline-derived CDR1 and CDR2 are GTSNPN and SVGIG (reference sequence). The CDR3 consists of 11 residues. Unmatched junction bases numbered 3, after V lost 0 bases and J lost 15 bases. The CDR3, as DNA: TGTGCCTGGAGTGTGGGACAGGGTAGGTTCTTC. It is translated as CAWSVGQGRFF.

Written as DNA, the CDR3 is TGCAGTGCTAGTCCTGTTCGAGCGGGTTTCGACAATGAGCAGTTCTTC. Translating gives CSASPVRAGFDNEQFF. The genes are TRBV20-1 and TRBJ2-1, with TRBD2 as a possible D gene (6 bases). V was shortened by 3 bases and J by 5 bases, with 20 bases between the two germline ends. The CDR3 is 16 residues long. The germline CDR1 and CDR2 sequences are DFQATT and SNEGSKA (reference sequence).

With regard to this clone: Other DNA sequences in this specimen translate into the identical CDR3. This chain links TRBV28 with TRBJ1-2; no definite D call. CDR3 length: 12 residues. From germline, CDR1 is MDHEN and CDR2 SYDVKM. The V and J ends lost 2 bases and 5 bases respectively, with 6 bases between them. CDR3 loop: CASSLAGYGYTF. CDR3 nucleotides: TGTGCCAGCAGTTTAGCGGGGTATGGCTACACCTTC.

This clone has only a few counts. The chain joins TRBV19 to TRBJ1-4; TRBD1 agrees at 11 bases. CDR3 length: 16 amino acids. With V trimmed by 3 bases and J by 7 bases, 7 bases remained unmatched. Looked up from germline, CDR1 is LNHDA and CDR2 is SQIVND (reference sequence). This chain's CDR3 is CASSMRTGGAGEKLFF. CDR3 coding DNA: TGTGCCAGTAGTATGCGGACAGGGGGCGCGGGTGAAAAACTGTTTTTT.

The chain employs TRBV7-2 and TRBJ2-4, with 15 bases fitting TRBD2. Trimming removed 8 bases from V and 0 bases from J; junction bases left unmatched: 11. Germline values: CDR1 SGHTA, CDR2 FQGNSA. The CDR3 has 19 amino acids. The CDR3 nucleotides are TGTGCCAGCGGCAAGAATCGGACTAGCGGGAGGGTAGCCAAAAACATTCAGTACTTC. It encodes CASGKNRTSGRVAKNIQYF.

This chain links TRBV27 with TRBJ1-5, with 9 bases aligning to TRBD1. The V and J ends lost 6 bases and 4 bases, in that order; junction bases with no gene match: 22. The CDR3 covers 20 residues. In germline, CDR1 is MNHEY, CDR2 SMNVEV (reference sequence). The DNA for the CDR3 is TGTGCCAGCAGCCGACAAGGGACAGGGTCATCCCGAGTTGGAAATCAGCCCCAGCATTTT. This codes for CASSRQGTGSSRVGNQPQHF.

The chain has TRBV7-9 and TRBJ2-1; 7 bases are shared with TRBD2. CDR3 size: 16 residues. The germline gives CDR1 SEHNR, CDR2 FQNEAQ (reference sequence). V shed 2 bases and J 3 bases; nucleotides not matched to a gene: 7. The CDR3 spells CASSLTPSGDYNEQFF. Written as DNA, the CDR3 is TGTGCCAGCAGCTTAACGCCTAGCGGTGACTACAATGAGCAGTTCTTC.

This clone was seen only once. CDR3 region: CASSPEMNTEAFF. The CDR3 bases are TGTGCCAGCTCACCGGAGATGAACACTGAAGCTTTCTTT. This chain uses TRBV18 with TRBJ1-1; D is ambiguous. Trimming removed 3 bases at V and 0 bases at J, with 5 bases between. Germline assignment: CDR1 KGHSH and CDR2 LQKENI. CDR3 length equals 13 residues.

This chain connects TRBV19 to TRBJ2-5; 7 positions match TRBD2. V was pared by 5 bases and J by 5 bases, with 14 bases of the junction left unmatched. CDR3 length: 16 amino acids. From germline, CDR1 is LNHDA and CDR2 SQIVND (reference sequence). CDR3 protein: CASSHRHGEGAETQYF. CDR3 nucleotide sequence: TGTGCCAGTAGTCATAGACACGGGGAGGGTGCCGAGACCCAGTACTTC. Supplemented by reference TRBV19 and TRBJ2-5, the full variable domain reads DGGITQSPKYLFRKEGQNVTLSCEQNLNHDAMYWYRQDPGQGLRLIYYSQIVNDFQKGDIAEGYSVSREKKESFPLTVTSAQKNPTAFYLCASSHRHGEGAETQYFGPGTRLLVL.

V usage is TRBV7-2 and J usage is TRBJ1-6, with 7 bases aligning to TRBD1. Germline CDR1 SGHTA, CDR2 FQGNSA. Trimming at V came to 1 base and at J to 3 bases, leaving 0 bases not matched to a gene. The length of the CDR3 is 15 residues. The chain's CDR3 is CASSLDRGYNSPLHF. DNA for the CDR3: TGTGCCAGCAGCTTAGACAGGGGCTATAATTCACCCCTCCACTTT.

This clone has a single count. The gene calls are TRBV27 and TRBJ1-4; unclear D gene. The CDR3 runs 14 residues. Germline V gene lookup returns CDR1 MNHEY and CDR2 SMNVEV (reference sequence). Between the trimmed V and J ends, which lost 4 bases and 0 bases, there was a span of 6 bases. CDR3 DNA: TGTGCCAGCAGTTCCAGGACAACTAATGAAAAACTGTTTTTT. This translates into CASSSRTTNEKLFF.

The genes are TRBV10-3 and TRBJ1-6, with D hard to call. V was cut by 7 bases and J by 7 bases, with 14 bases left in between. The germline V gene encodes CDR1 ENHRY and CDR2 SYGVKD. The CDR3 is 14 amino acids. As DNA, the CDR3 is TGTGCCATCATGGAGGGTACAAACAATTCACCCCTCCACTTT. Its translation is CAIMEGTNNSPLHF.

The chain is built from TRBV29-1 and TRBJ2-1; TRBD2 matches at 7 bases. The V gene's germline CDR1 is SQVTM and CDR2 ANQGSEA. With V trimmed by 3 bases and J by 3 bases, 5 bases remained unmatched. The CDR3 is 14 residues long. The CDR3 sequence is CSVDPSGLYNEQFF. CDR3 in DNA: TGCAGCGTTGATCCTAGCGGACTCTACAATGAGCAGTTCTTC.

The J gene is TRBJ2-1, the V gene TRBV28; 7 nucleotides line up with TRBD1. Germline V CDR1 and CDR2: MDHEN, SYDVKM. The CDR3 runs 17 residues. J lost 4 bases, V lost 3 bases, and 12 bases had no gene match. The CDR3 DNA reads TGTGCCAGCAGTTTTCCTAGCCGGGACAGCCGATACAATGAGCAGTTCTTC. The encoded protein is CASSFPSRDSRYNEQFF.

This clone occurred many times. The chain is built from TRBV5-1 and TRBJ2-7; TRBD2 agrees at 7 bases. The J segment lost 6 bases and the V segment lost 4 bases, leaving 10 bases of the junction unmatched. CDR3 size: 14 residues. Germline V gene sequence: CDR1 SGHRS, CDR2 YFSETQ. This CDR3 reads CASSDPSGLGEQYF. The DNA for the CDR3 is TGCGCCAGCAGCGATCCTAGCGGCTTGGGCGAGCAGTACTTC.

This chain connects TRBV6-4 to TRBJ2-1, with 8 bases identical to TRBD2. The V gene end was trimmed by 8 bases and the J gene end by 0 bases; junction bases not matched to a gene: 12. The germline V gene encodes CDR1 MRHNA and CDR2 SNTAGT. The CDR3 is 17 amino acids. The CDR3 region has the DNA TGTGCCAGCCCGGGACTAGTGACTCTTAGCTCCTACAATGAGCAGTTCTTC. This gives the protein CASPGLVTLSSYNEQFF.

This clone appeared once. The V and J genes are TRBV29-1 and TRBJ2-7, with 9 bases matching TRBD2. The germline V gene encodes CDR1 SQVTM and CDR2 ANQGSEA. The CDR3 loop spans 11 amino acids. V was clipped by 7 bases and J by 6 bases; unmatched bases: 4. The CDR3 sequence is CSATTSGEQYF. The CDR3 DNA reads TGCAGCGCTACGACTAGCGGCGAGCAGTACTTC.

The chain has TRBV30 and TRBJ1-1, with 7 bases that match TRBD1. CDR1 and CDR2 from the germline V gene are GTSNPN and SVGIG (reference sequence). Trimming took 1 base from V and 0 from J; bases not matched to a gene: 5. CDR3 size: 15 residues. For the CDR3, the DNA is TGTGCCTGGAGTGGGGGACAGCTAATGAACACTGAAGCTTTCTTT. It yields the protein CAWSGGQLMNTEAFF.

The chain recombines TRBV7-2 with TRBJ2-2, with 9 bases matching TRBD2. The CDR3 length is 16 residues. The germline CDR1 and CDR2 sequences are SGHTA and FQGNSA. The V segment lost 5 bases and the J segment 6 bases; nucleotides outside the gene matches: 10. The CDR3 spells CASSATLAGGAGELFF. The CDR3 DNA follows: TGTGCCAGCAGCGCCACACTCGCGGGGGGGGCCGGGGAGCTGTTTTTT.

J is TRBJ1-6 and V is TRBV28; no reliable D call. The V and J ends lost 2 bases and 10 bases respectively, with 12 bases between them. This CDR3 has 14 residues. The germline CDR1 and CDR2 sequences are MDHEN and SYDVKM. The CDR3 sequence: CASSLLGTRSPLHF. DNA for the CDR3: TGTGCCAGCAGTTTACTGGGTACTAGGTCACCCCTCCACTTT.

The rearrangement joins TRBV6-1 to TRBJ2-5; 8 bases agree with TRBD2. The CDR3 sequence is 16 residues long. Per germline, CDR1 MNHNS and CDR2 SASEGT. The J segment lost 6 bases and the V segment lost 2 bases, leaving 11 bases of the junction unmatched. The CDR3 here is CASSEPPLAGGQTQYF. The CDR3 DNA is TGTGCCAGCAGTGAACCCCCACTCGCGGGGGGCCAGACCCAGTACTTC.

The chain carries TRBV5-5 and TRBJ1-2; 8 bases line up with TRBD1. CDR1 SGHKS and CDR2 YYEKEE come from the germline V gene (reference sequence). This CDR3 has 16 amino acids. With 4 bases clipped from V and 2 bases from J, the junction kept 10 bases outside the gene matches. CDR3 amino acids: CASSILDRGGNYGYTF. As DNA, the CDR3 is TGTGCCAGCAGCATTTTAGACAGGGGCGGAAACTATGGCTACACCTTC. Filled out from reference TRBV5-5 and TRBJ1-2, the complete variable domain reads DAGVTQSPTHLIKTRGQQVTLRCSPISGHKSVSWYQQVLGQGPQFIFQYYEKEERGRGNFPDRFSARQFPNYSSELNVNALLLGDSALYLCASSILDRGGNYGYTFGSGTRLTVV.

The rearrangement uses TRBV7-2 and TRBJ2-1, with TRBD2 matching 7 bases. V lost 2 bases, J lost 6 bases, and 4 bases stayed unmatched. The CDR3 is 14 residues long. The germline gives CDR1 SGHTA, CDR2 FQGNSA. The CDR3 DNA follows: TGTGCCAGCAGCTTAAGGACTAGGCTCAATGAGCAGTTCTTC. Encoded protein: CASSLRTRLNEQFF.

This clone was seen more than once but under ten times. This sequence joins TRBV2 and TRBJ1-1; 7 bases are shared with TRBD1. The germline CDR1 and CDR2 sequences are SNHLY and FYNNEI. The CDR3 consists of 15 residues. V lost 7 bases to trimming and J lost 0 bases; unmatched junction nucleotides: 8. The CDR3 sequence: CASKLSTGLNTEAFF. As DNA, the CDR3 is TGTGCCAGCAAATTATCGACAGGGTTGAACACTGAAGCTTTCTTT.

CDR3 bases: TGTGCCAGCAGTTTGGGCACCCCCTACGAGCAGTACTTC. This translates into CASSLGTPYEQYF. The V gene is TRBV28, the J gene TRBJ2-7; D uncertain. V was shortened by 3 bases and J by 2 bases, with 8 bases between the two germline ends. The CDR3 consists of 13 residues. Germline-derived CDR1 and CDR2 are MDHEN and SYDVKM.